The table lists the clone carrying this T cell receptor beta chain with a few counts. The V gene's germline CDR1 is MDHEN and CDR2 SYDVKM. The CDR3 is made up of 11 amino acids. V lost 4 bases to trimming and J lost 8 bases, with 5 bases between them. This record comes from a study of patients and donors after allogeneic stem cell transplantation. TCRdb called the RT-PCR reads again in MiXCR, with one record for every CDR3 protein. This table holds 100,000 to 130,000 distinct CDR3 sequences, around 33% found once. V gene TRBV28 combines with J gene TRBJ1-4; D remains unclear. This receptor was taken from a human donor who was either an allogeneic HSCT recipient or a stem cell or donor lymphocyte infusion donor (not recorded which). It is not recorded whose cells these are; they may come from a transplant donor. Sequencing input: blood, either unsorted or a sorted T cell fraction (not recorded which). CDR3: CASSYKEKLFF. The CDR3 region has the DNA TGTGCCAGCAGTTATAAGGAAAAACTGTTTTTT.